Following are 19 T cell receptor beta chains from one sample sequenced in a study of vaccination effects on CD4 cells after COVID-19. In the ViraFEST assay, antigen-specific CD4+ clonotypes were identified by expansion after peptide-pool stimulation. Cells that had been cultured for roughly eleven days were the source of isolated CD4+ T cells. Participants were vaccinated with two doses of either the BNT162b2 or mRNA-1273 vaccine. Profiling relied on immunoSEQ multiplex PCR, and the TCRdb table lists in-frame clones only, not all of them. The data show 15,000 to 20,000 clones, approximately 80% seen once. Their antigens are not known. The starting material was CD4+ T cells from PBMCs cultured with HCoV-NL63 spike peptides, obtained after COVID-19 vaccination. These receptor sequences come from a human donor who received a COVID-19 vaccine.

CDR3 nucleotide sequence: TGTGCCAGCTCACCACCGAGAGGGGGCAAAGAGACCCAGTACTTC. Translated: CASSPPRGGKETQYF. The chain carries TRBV18 and TRBJ2-5; TRBD1 matches 7 bases. The CDR3 runs 15 residues. Germline V gene lookup returns CDR1 KGHSH and CDR2 LQKENI. V trimming: 0 bases; J trimming: 3 bases; junction bases outside the gene matches: 4.

The genes are TRBV18 and TRBJ2-3; possible D gene TRBD2, 7 bases. Germline V gives CDR1 KGHSH, CDR2 LQKENI. V lost 5 bases and J lost 3, with 15 bases in between. The CDR3 has 15 residues. CDR3 sequence (DNA): TGTGCCAGCTCATCGTGGGGGGGCCAAACAGATACGCAGTATTTT. Translated, it gives CASSSWGGQTDTQYF.

The chain uses TRBV11-2 and TRBJ2-1; 11 bases line up with TRBD2. Trimming took 0 bases from V and 13 from J; bases not matched to a gene: 5. The CDR3 runs 14 residues. Germline loops: CDR1 SGHAT, CDR2 FQNNGV. The CDR3 DNA sequence: TGTGCCAGCAGCTTAGATTCGGGACTAGCGGCTCAGTTCTTC. Its translation: CASSLDSGLAAQFF.

This chain joins TRBV18 and TRBJ1-2; no clear D gene. There are 14 residues in the CDR3. The germline V gene has CDR1 KGHSH and CDR2 LQKENI. V was shortened by 2 bases and J by 4 bases, with 11 bases between the two germline ends. CDR3 amino acids: CASSPGSETYGYTF. The CDR3 coding sequence is TGTGCCAGCTCACCAGGTTCAGAGACCTATGGCTACACCTTC.

The CDR3 sequence is CASSQVSGVTEAFF. For the CDR3, the DNA is TGTGCCAGCAGCCAAGTGTCCGGGGTCACTGAAGCTTTCTTT. The genes are TRBV3-1 (or the pseudogene TRBV3-2) and TRBJ1-1; D is uncertain. This CDR3 is built from 14 residues. CDR1 and CDR2 (germline): LGHDT, YNNKEL (reference sequence). The germline V and J ends were trimmed by 1 base and 4 bases, with 10 bases remaining between them.

The table lists this clone with a few counts. The rearrangement links TRBV30 to TRBJ1-4; TRBD1 matches at 9 bases. Germline V gives CDR1 GTSNPN, CDR2 SVGIG (reference sequence). With 1 base clipped from V and 3 bases from J, the junction kept 3 bases outside the gene matches. The CDR3 spans 15 residues. In nucleotides, the CDR3 is TGTGCCTGGAGTGATACAGGGGGCGCTAATGAAAAACTGTTTTTT. It specifies CAWSDTGGANEKLFF.

This chain connects TRBV2 to TRBJ1-4; D is unclear. The ends were cut back, 7 bases at V and 10 bases at J, with 13 bases in the middle. The germline CDR1 and CDR2 sequences are SNHLY and FYNNEI. CDR3 length: 12 residues. DNA for the CDR3: TGTGCCAGCACGGGGAAGGTTGGAAAACTGTTTTTT. Translation gives CASTGKVGKLFF.

The chain joins TRBV4-1 to TRBJ2-7; no firm D call. Between the trimmed V and J ends, which lost 4 bases and 2 bases, there was a span of 12 bases. The CDR3 is made up of 14 amino acids. Germline V gene sequence: CDR1 MGHRA, CDR2 YSYEKL. CDR3 residues: CASSPGVQTYEQYF. Written as DNA, the CDR3 is TGCGCCAGCAGCCCAGGAGTCCAGACCTACGAGCAGTACTTC.

This clone was observed a single time. This chain uses TRBV6-5 with TRBJ2-3; unclear D gene. V was shortened by 7 bases and J by 0 bases, with 11 bases between the two germline ends. The CDR3 sequence is 14 residues long. Germline CDR1 and CDR2: MNHEY and SVGAGI. CDR3 DNA: TGTGCCAGCAAGAGAACACCGAGCACAGATACGCAGTATTTT. This translates into CASKRTPSTDTQYF.

The chain recombines TRBV6-5 with TRBJ2-7; possible D gene TRBD1, 5 bases. From germline, CDR1 is MNHEY and CDR2 SVGAGI. The CDR3 contains 15 residues. Trimming left V 2 bases short and J 4 bases short, with 15 bases between. The chain's CDR3 is CASSYQTDPIYEQYF. Here the CDR3 DNA reads TGTGCCAGCAGTTACCAGACAGACCCAATATACGAGCAGTACTTC.

The chain uses TRBV5-4 and TRBJ2-1; possibly TRBD2 for D (5 bases). CDR3 size: 18 residues. Germline lookup yields CDR1 SGHNT and CDR2 YYREEE (reference sequence). Trimming removed 1 base at V and 8 bases at J, with 25 bases between. For the CDR3, the DNA is TGTGCCAGCAGCTTGTCGTCGGGGTGGGGTGGACTTTCGGATGAGCAGTTCTTC. Its protein product is CASSLSSGWGGLSDEQFF.

The V and J genes are TRBV7-2 and TRBJ2-7; TRBD2 matches 7 bases. V dropped 6 bases and J dropped 4; count of bases not matched to a gene: 18. Looked up from germline, CDR1 is SGHTA and CDR2 is FQGNSA. This CDR3 contains 17 residues. CDR3 protein: CASSPRGNAAGRYEQYF. CDR3 DNA: TGTGCCAGCAGTCCCCGCGGGAATGCAGCCGGGAGGTACGAGCAGTACTTC.

This clone has just one count. At one of its ends the junction is not consistent with the germline gene, which may arise from a read error. The rearrangement links TRBV7-7 to TRBJ2-2, with D tentatively TRBD1 (6 bases). Per the germline V gene, CDR1 is SSHAT and CDR2 is FNYEAQ (reference sequence). The CDR3 is made up of 17 amino acids. The CDR3 sequence is CASSRGGILRNTGELFF. The CDR3 region has the DNA TGTGCTAGCAGCCGAGGGGGTATCCTGCGGAACACCGGGGAGCTGTTTTTT.

As DNA, the CDR3 is TGTGCCAGTAGTTTCAGGACAGGGGGCTTCTCCGACTATGGCTACACCTTC. As protein: CASSFRTGGFSDYGYTF. The rearrangement links TRBV19 to TRBJ1-2, with 11 bases fitting TRBD1. J lost 3 bases, V lost 5 bases, and 11 bases had no gene match. The germline CDR1 and CDR2 sequences are LNHDA and SQIVND (reference sequence). This CDR3 is built from 17 residues.

The chain has TRBV10-3 and TRBJ1-4; the D is unclear. The V gene lost 11 bases and the J gene lost 11 bases, with 21 bases spanning the gap. Germline V gene data show CDR1 as ENHRY and CDR2 as SYGVKD. This CDR3 contains 13 residues. CDR3 DNA: TGTGCCTCTAAAAGGTCTCCTGATGGGAAACTGTTTTTT. Translating it yields CASKRSPDGKLFF.

In this sample, this clone turned up a few times. This sequence joins TRBV18 and TRBJ1-6; 8 nucleotides match TRBD1. In germline, CDR1 is KGHSH, CDR2 LQKENI. The CDR3 runs 13 residues. V was pared by 3 bases and J by 14 bases, with 6 bases of the junction left unmatched. CDR3 nucleotide sequence: TGTGCCAGCTCACCTTCCCCGGACAGGGCCCTCCACTTT. Translation: CASSPSPDRALHF.

This chain joins TRBV5-4 and TRBJ2-2; D is unclear. This CDR3 is built from 16 residues. Deletions cut 0 bases from V and 3 bases from J, with 12 bases between. Germline lookup yields CDR1 SGHNT and CDR2 YYREEE (reference sequence). CDR3 amino acids: CASSLAAGKDTGELFF. CDR3 DNA: TGTGCCAGCAGCTTGGCGGCAGGAAAGGACACCGGGGAGCTGTTTTTT.

The chain carries TRBV7-9 and TRBJ1-1, with D possibly matching TRBD1 (5 bases). CDR3 length equals 17 residues. Trimming removed 0 bases at V and 3 bases at J, with 17 bases between. Germline V lookup: CDR1 SEHNR, CDR2 FQNEAQ (reference sequence). CDR3: CASSLAQGGLGDTEAFF. The CDR3 coding sequence is TGTGCCAGCAGCTTAGCCCAGGGAGGTTTGGGGGACACTGAAGCTTTCTTT.

The sample holds a few counts of this clone. CDR3 sequence (DNA): TGTGCCTGGAGTGTGGGCGAATATGGCTACACCTTC. Translated, it gives CAWSVGEYGYTF. The chain uses TRBV30 and TRBJ1-2; D gene uncertain. The CDR3 consists of 12 residues. V lost 0 bases to trimming and J lost 5 bases, with 7 bases between them. The V gene's germline CDR1 is GTSNPN and CDR2 SVGIG (reference sequence).